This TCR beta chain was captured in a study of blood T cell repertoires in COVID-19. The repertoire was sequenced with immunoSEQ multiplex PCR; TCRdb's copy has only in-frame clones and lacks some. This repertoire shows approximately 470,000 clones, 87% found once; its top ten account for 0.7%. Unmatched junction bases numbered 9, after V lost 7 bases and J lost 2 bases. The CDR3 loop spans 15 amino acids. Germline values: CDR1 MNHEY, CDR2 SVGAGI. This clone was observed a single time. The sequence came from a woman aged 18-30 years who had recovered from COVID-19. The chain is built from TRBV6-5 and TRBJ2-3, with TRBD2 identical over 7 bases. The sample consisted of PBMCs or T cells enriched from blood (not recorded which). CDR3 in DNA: TGTGCCAGCACCCGACTGGGGGGGGACACAGATACGCAGTATTTT. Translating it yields CASTRLGGDTDTQYF.